This paragraph reports one TCR beta chain. J gave up 6 bases and V 3 bases, and 11 bases lay outside the gene matches. This CDR3 has 16 residues. The germline V gene encodes CDR1 SGHDT and CDR2 YYEEEE. The sample belongs to a study of early stage breast cancer tumors. The protocol was immunoSEQ multiplex PCR, while the TCRdb copy is restricted to in-frame clones and leaves out a portion. The sample has about 3,300 clones, under 70% seen once; the top ten hold approximately 15%. This rearrangement joins TRBV5-6 to TRBJ1-5; 8 bases line up with TRBD1. The sequencing sample was made of breast tumor tissue. The sequence derives from a person in their 40s with breast cancer. The CDR3 region is CASSSFGQGGGQPQHF. Here the CDR3 DNA reads TGTGCCAGCAGCTCCTTTGGACAGGGCGGCGGTCAGCCCCAGCATTTT.